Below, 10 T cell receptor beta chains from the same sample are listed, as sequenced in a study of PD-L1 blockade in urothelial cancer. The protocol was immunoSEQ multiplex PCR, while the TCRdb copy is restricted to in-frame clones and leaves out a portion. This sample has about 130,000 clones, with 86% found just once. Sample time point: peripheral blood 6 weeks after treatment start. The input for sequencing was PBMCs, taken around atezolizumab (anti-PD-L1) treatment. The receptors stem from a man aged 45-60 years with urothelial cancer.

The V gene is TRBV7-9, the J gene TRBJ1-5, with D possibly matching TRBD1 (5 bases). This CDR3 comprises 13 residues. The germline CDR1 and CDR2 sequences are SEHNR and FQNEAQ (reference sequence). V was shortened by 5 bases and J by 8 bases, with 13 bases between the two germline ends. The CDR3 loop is CASSPGGDKPQHF. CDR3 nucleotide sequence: TGTGCCAGCAGCCCTGGAGGGGATAAGCCCCAGCATTTT.

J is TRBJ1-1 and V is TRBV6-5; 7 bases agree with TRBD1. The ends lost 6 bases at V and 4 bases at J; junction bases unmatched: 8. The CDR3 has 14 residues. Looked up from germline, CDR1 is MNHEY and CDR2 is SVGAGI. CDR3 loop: CASRNRGGSTEAFF. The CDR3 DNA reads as TGTGCCAGCAGAAACAGGGGCGGAAGCACTGAAGCTTTCTTT.

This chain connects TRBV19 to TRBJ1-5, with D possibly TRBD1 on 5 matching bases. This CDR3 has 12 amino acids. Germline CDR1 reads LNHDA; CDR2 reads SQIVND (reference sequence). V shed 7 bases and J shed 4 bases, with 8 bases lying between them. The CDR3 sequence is CASNRGNQPQHF. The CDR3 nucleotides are TGTGCCAGTAATCGGGGGAATCAGCCCCAGCATTTT.

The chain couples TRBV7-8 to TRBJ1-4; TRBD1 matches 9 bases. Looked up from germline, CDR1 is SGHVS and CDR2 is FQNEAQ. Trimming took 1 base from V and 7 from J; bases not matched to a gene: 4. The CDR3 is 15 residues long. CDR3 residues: CASSLGSDRGEKLFF. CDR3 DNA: TGTGCCAGCAGCTTAGGGTCGGACAGGGGTGAAAAACTGTTTTTT.

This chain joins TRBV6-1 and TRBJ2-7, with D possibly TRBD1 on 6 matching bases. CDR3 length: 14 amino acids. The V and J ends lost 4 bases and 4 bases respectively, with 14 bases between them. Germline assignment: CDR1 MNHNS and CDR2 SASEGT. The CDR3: CASSVAGQTYEQYF. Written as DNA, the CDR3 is TGTGCCAGCAGTGTAGCTGGACAGACTTACGAGCAGTACTTC.

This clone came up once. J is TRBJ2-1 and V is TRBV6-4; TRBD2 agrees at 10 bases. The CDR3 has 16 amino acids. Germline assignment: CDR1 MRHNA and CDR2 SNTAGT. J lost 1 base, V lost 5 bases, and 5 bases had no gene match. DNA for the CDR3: TGTGCCAGCAGTTTGACTAGCGGGTTTTCCTACAATGAGCAGTTCTTC. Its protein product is CASSLTSGFSYNEQFF.

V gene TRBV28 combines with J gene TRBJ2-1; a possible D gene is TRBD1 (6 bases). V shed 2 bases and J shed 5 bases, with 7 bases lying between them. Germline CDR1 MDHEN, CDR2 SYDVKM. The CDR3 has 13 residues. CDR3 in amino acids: CASSLGTHNEQFF. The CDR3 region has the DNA TGTGCCAGCAGTTTAGGGACACACAATGAGCAGTTCTTC.

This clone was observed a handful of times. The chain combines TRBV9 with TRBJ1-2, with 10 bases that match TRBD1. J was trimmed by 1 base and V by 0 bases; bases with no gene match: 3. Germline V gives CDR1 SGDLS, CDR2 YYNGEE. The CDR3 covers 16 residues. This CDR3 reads CASSVGGTGVNYGYTF. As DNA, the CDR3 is TGTGCCAGCAGCGTAGGAGGGACAGGGGTTAACTATGGCTACACCTTC.

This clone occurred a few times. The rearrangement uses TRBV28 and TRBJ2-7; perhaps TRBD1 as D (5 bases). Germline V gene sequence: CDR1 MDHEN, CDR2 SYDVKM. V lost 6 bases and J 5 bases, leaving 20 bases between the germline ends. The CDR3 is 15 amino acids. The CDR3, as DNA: TGTGCCAGCAGCCCATTTAGACAGCCAACCCACGAGCAGTACTTC. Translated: CASSPFRQPTHEQYF.

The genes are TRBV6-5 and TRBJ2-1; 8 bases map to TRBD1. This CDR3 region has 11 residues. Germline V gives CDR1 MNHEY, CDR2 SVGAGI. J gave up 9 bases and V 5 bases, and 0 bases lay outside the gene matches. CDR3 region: CASSDRGEQFF. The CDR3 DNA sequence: TGTGCCAGCAGTGACAGGGGTGAGCAGTTCTTC.